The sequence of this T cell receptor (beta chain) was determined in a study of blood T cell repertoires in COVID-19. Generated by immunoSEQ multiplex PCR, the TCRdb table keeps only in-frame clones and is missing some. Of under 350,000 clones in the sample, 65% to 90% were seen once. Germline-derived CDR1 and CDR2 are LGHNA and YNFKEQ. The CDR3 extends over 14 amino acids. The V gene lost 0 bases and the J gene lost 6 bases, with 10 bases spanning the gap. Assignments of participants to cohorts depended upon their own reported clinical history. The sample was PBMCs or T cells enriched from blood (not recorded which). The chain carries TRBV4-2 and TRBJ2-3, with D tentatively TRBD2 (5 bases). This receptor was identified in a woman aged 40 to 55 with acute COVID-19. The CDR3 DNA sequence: TGTGCCAGCAGCCAAGATCGCGGGTTTGATACGCAGTATTTT. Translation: CASSQDRGFDTQYF.